This paragraph covers one T cell receptor beta chain sequence. Its antigen is as yet unknown. This entry is derived from a study of T cell repertoires in cytomegalovirus infection. Overall study: The authors relied on CMV epitopes, both recently identified HLA-C-restricted and well-studied HLA-B-restricted. It can be stated that public TCR beta signatures indicated CMV infection as well as a matching HLA type. Study-level results: Carriage of CMV together with the relevant HLA was identifiable through cumulative public TCR beta family frequency. Ex vivo responses were dominated by HLA-C-restricted CMV-specific TCR beta clonotypes.

From the reads, TCRdb called clonotypes with MiXCR, one entry per CDR3 protein. In the table there are about half a million distinct CDR3 sequences, around 30% of which are singletons. The ends were cut back, 8 bases at V and 0 bases at J, with 13 bases in the middle. CDR3 length equals 14 residues. From germline, CDR1 is MDHEN and CDR2 SYDVKM. The material was cultured PBMCs, obtained from culture after CMV antigen stimulation. V is TRBV28 and J is TRBJ1-1; D uncertain. The TCR was taken from a human donor in good health (CMV status not recorded). Some clones in this sample may be carry-over from other donors' samples. CDR3 residues: CASRRKVMNTEAFF. In DNA form, the CDR3 reads TGTGCCAGCCGCCGGAAGGTTATGAACACTGAAGCTTTCTTT.